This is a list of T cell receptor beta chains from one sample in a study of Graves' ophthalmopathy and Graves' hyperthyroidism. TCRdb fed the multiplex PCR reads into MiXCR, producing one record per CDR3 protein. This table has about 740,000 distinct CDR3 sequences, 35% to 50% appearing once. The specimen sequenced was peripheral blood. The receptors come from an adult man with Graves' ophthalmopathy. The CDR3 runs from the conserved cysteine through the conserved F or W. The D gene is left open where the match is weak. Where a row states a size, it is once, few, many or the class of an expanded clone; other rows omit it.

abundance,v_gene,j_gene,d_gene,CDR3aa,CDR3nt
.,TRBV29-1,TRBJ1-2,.,CSVQRGVGNTF,TGCAGCGTCCAAAGGGGTGTTGGAAACACCTTC
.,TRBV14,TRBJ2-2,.,CGSSQVRGTGELFF,TGTGGCAGCAGCCAAGTCAGGGGCACCGGGGAACTGTTTTTT
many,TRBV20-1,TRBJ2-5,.,CSARGDSETQYF,TGCAGTGCTAGAGGGGATTCGGAGACCCAGTACTTC
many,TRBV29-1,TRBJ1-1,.,CSVGGRPEAFF,TGCAGCGTTGGTGGCAGACCAGAAGCTTTCTTT
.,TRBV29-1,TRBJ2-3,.,CSVAQGPPRTDTQYF,TGCAGCGTTGCACAGGGCCCCCCGCGCACAGATACGCAGTATTTT
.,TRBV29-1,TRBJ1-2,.,CSSTCAWSVPIGHLNYGYTF,.
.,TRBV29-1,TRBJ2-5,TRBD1,CSVEHRQGRMETQYF,TGCAGCGTTGAACACCGACAGGGGAGGATGGAGACCCAGTACTTC
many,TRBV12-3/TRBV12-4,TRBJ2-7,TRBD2,CASSAREAYSEQYF,TGTGCCAGCAGTGCTCGGGAGGCCTACTCCGAGCAGTACTTC
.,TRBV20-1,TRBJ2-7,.,CSARDDVIGGIFDEQYF,TGCAGTGCTAGAGATGATGTAATCGGAGGTATTTTCGACGAGCAGTACTTC
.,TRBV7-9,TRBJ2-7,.,CASSLAVVSDEQYF,TGTGCCAGCAGCTTGGCCGTAGTCAGCGACGAGCAGTACTTC
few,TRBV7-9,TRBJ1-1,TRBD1,CASSQGGTGNTEAFF,TGCGCCAGCAGCCAGGGTGGGACAGGGAACACTGAAGCTTTCTTT
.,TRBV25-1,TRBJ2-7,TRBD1,CASSVVTGGSEQYF,TGTGCCAGCAGCGTAGTAACAGGGGGCAGTGAGCAGTACTTC
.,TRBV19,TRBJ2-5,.,CASSREGQETQYF,TGTGCCAGTAGTAGAGAGGGGCAAGAGACCCAGTACTTC
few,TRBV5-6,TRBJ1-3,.,CASSLGVTGNTIYF,TGTGCCAGCAGCTTGGGTGTTACTGGAAACACCATATATTTT
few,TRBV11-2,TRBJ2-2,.,CASNPFRYTGELFF,TGTGCCAGCAACCCATTCAGATACACCGGGGAGCTGTTTTTT
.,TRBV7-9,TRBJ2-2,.,CASSQIGSNTGELFF,TGCGCCAGCAGCCAGATAGGGAGTAACACCGGGGAGCTGTTTTTT
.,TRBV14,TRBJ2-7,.,CASSQVRDNPYEQYF,TGTGCCAGCAGCCAAGTTCGGGACAACCCCTACGAGCAGTACTTC
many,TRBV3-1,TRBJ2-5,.,CASSPGLGEYF,TGTGCCAGCAGCCCCGGACTGGGCGAGTACTTC
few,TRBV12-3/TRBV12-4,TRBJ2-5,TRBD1,CASRLTGVEGTQYF,TGTGCCAGCAGATTGACAGGGGTTGAGGGGACCCAGTACTTC
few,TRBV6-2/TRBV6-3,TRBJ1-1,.,CASSYSDRFEAFF,TGTGCCAGCAGTTACTCCGACAGGTTTGAAGCTTTCTTT
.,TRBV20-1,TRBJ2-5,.,CSARHRGHHRTQYF,TGCAGTGCTAGGCACCGGGGGCATCATCGGACCCAGTACTTC
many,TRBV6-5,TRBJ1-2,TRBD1,CASRDDRGYGYTF,TGTGCCAGCAGGGACGACAGGGGCTACGGCTACACCTTC
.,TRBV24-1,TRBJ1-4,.,CAKQGKGEKLFF,TGTGCCAAACAGGGTAAAGGAGAAAAACTGTTTTTT
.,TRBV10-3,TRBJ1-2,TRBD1,CAISESRDRSYGYTF,TGTGCCATCAGTGAGTCGAGGGACAGATCCTATGGCTACACCTTC